The clone carrying this T cell receptor (beta chain) occurred a few times. The antigen remains undetermined. The V end lost 5 bases, the J end lost 2 bases, and 18 bases lay between the germline ends. Germline V gives CDR1 SGHVS, CDR2 FQNEAQ. The CDR3 has 17 amino acids. These data belong to a study of T cell repertoires in cytomegalovirus infection. Whole-study context: Based on public TCR beta signatures, there were indications of CMV infection and of a matching HLA type.

In TCRdb, the reads were re-called with MiXCR into one record per CDR3 protein. The data contain about 150,000 distinct CDR3 sequences, 23% of them singletons. Study-wide results and limits: Totalled public TCR beta family frequency picked out people who carried CMV plus the relevant HLA. Ex vivo, HLA-C-restricted CMV-specific TCR beta clonotypes prevailed over the rest of the response.

This TCR came from a human donor in good health (CMV status not recorded). Some clones in this sample may be carry-over from other donors' samples. What was sequenced was PBMCs. V usage is TRBV7-8 and J usage is TRBJ1-4, with a possible D match to TRBD1 (6 bases). CDR3 nucleotide sequence: TGTGCCAGCAGCACCGGACAGTTCCGAACTACTAATGAAAAACTGTTTTTT. Amino acid sequence: CASSTGQFRTTNEKLFF.